This T cell receptor beta chain was sequenced for a study of tumor and adjacent non-tumor tissue in lung cancer. General study points: Tumor tissue had significantly higher TCR diversity than normal lung.

The template was RNA from unsorted bulk tissue. The normal lung tissue was taken more than 3 cm from the tumor edge. For this clonotype: The antigen is unknown.

The library came from three nested PCR rounds adapted from ARM-PCR protocols. TCRdb passed the multiplex PCR reads through MiXCR, listing each CDR3 protein once. The sample contains about 48,000 distinct CDR3 sequences, more than 55% of which appear only once. CDR1 and CDR2 (germline): SQVTM, ANQGSEA. This CDR3 region has 13 residues. Between the trimmed V and J ends, which lost 8 bases and 1 base, there was a span of 14 bases. Material: distant non-tumor lung tissue. The V gene is TRBV29-1, the J gene TRBJ1-1, with D possibly being TRBD1 (6 bases). The sequence was collected from a woman in her 70s with non-small cell lung cancer. The CDR3 nucleotides read TGCAGCTACGCCGGGACACAGAACACTGAAGCTTTCTTT. It specifies CSYAGTQNTEAFF.